A selection of T cell receptor beta chains follows, all from one sample in a study of blood T cell repertoires in COVID-19. Measured with immunoSEQ multiplex PCR; TCRdb has only the in-frame clones, and not every one. This table holds about 49,000 clones, about 83% found once. Sequencing input: peripheral blood. The receptors shown here come from a man aged 45-65 years with acute or convalescent COVID-19. Both conserved end residues are part of each CDR3. Each record gives: CDR3 protein, CDR3 DNA, D gene, V gene, clone size, J gene. The D gene is left open where the match is weak. The size entry is marked missing in some rows and otherwise reads once, few, many or a size class.

CASSLGGQGYEQYF | TGCGCCAGCAGCTTGGGTGGACAGGGTTACGAGCAGTACTTC | TRBD1 | TRBV5-1 | . | TRBJ2-7
CASSTLGLEIYGYTF | TGTGCCAGCAGTACCTTGGGACTGGAGATTTATGGCTACACCTTC | . | TRBV3-1/TRBV3-2 | . | TRBJ1-2
CASSHPKGLAGGHRRNEQFF | TGCGCCAGCAGCCACCCCAAGGGACTAGCGGGAGGCCACCGAAGGAATGAGCAGTTCTTC | TRBD2 | TRBV4-3 | . | TRBJ2-1
CSAGGTGYEKLFF | TGCAGCGCTGGGGGGACAGGGTATGAAAAACTGTTTTTT | TRBD1 | TRBV29-1 | . | TRBJ1-4
CASSKLLGTDTQYF | TGTGCCAGCAGTAAACTTTTGGGCACAGATACGCAGTATTTT | . | TRBV6-5 | . | TRBJ2-3
CATSDSGTGGNQPQHF | TGTGCCACCAGTGATTCCGGGACAGGGGGCAATCAGCCCCAGCATTTT | TRBD1 | TRBV24-1 | . | TRBJ1-5
CASMRREGGTGELFF | TGTGCCAGCATGAGGCGGGAGGGCGGCACCGGGGAGCTGTTTTTT | TRBD2 | TRBV6-5 | . | TRBJ2-2
CASSTQGAGSYNEQFF | TGCGCCAGCAGCACACAGGGGGCAGGCTCCTACAATGAGCAGTTCTTC | TRBD1 | TRBV5-1 | . | TRBJ2-1
CASSSRTGNEKLFF | TGTGCCAGCAGCTCGCGGACAGGGAATGAAAAACTGTTTTTT | TRBD1 | TRBV13 | once | TRBJ1-4
CASSLDNRGDPETQYF | TGTGCCAGCAGCTTAGATAACAGGGGGGACCCAGAGACCCAGTACTTC | TRBD1 | TRBV11-2 | . | TRBJ2-5
CASSLESDSNQPQHF | TGTGCCAGCAGCTTAGAGTCAGATAGCAATCAGCCCCAGCATTTT | . | TRBV7-9 | . | TRBJ1-5
CASSPWASRENIQYF | TGTGCCAGTAGCCCCTGGGCTAGCCGCGAAAACATTCAGTACTTC | . | TRBV19 | . | TRBJ2-4
CASSGTGGRETQYF | TGTGCCTCCTCTGGGACAGGGGGGCGAGAGACCCAGTACTTC | TRBD1 | TRBV19 | . | TRBJ2-5
CASSPGKASGRVSSYNEQFF | TGTGCCAGCTCACCCGGGAAGGCTAGCGGGAGGGTCAGCTCCTACAATGAGCAGTTCTTC | TRBD2 | TRBV18 | . | TRBJ2-1
CASSPDRGMIYEQFF | TGTGCCAGCAGCCCGGACAGGGGGATGATATATGAGCAGTTCTTC | TRBD1 | TRBV2 | once | TRBJ2-1
CSVGPEVYGYTF | TGCAGCGTTGGGCCGGAGGTCTATGGCTACACCTTC | . | TRBV29-1 | once | TRBJ1-2
CASSFGQGTVGELFF | TGTGCCAGCAGTTTTGGGCAGGGGACGGTGGGGGAGCTGTTTTTT | . | TRBV27 | . | TRBJ2-2
CASSRGGAGNEQFF | TGTGCCAGCAGTCGCGGGGGGGCCGGGAATGAGCAGTTCTTC | TRBD2 | TRBV6-5 | . | TRBJ2-1
CASSLQAGSTYEQYF | TGTGCCAGCAGCTTGCAAGCAGGCAGCACCTACGAGCAGTACTTC | . | TRBV7-2 | . | TRBJ2-7
CASSYRGKGLMAQHF | TGTGCCAGCAGTTACAGGGGGAAAGGGTTGATGGCCCAGCATTTT | TRBD1 | TRBV25-1 | . | TRBJ1-5
CASSPPLYSPGRMNTEAFF | TGTGCCAGCTCACCACCTCTTTACTCCCCCGGGAGGATGAACACTGAAGCTTTCTTT | . | TRBV18 | . | TRBJ1-1
CARHRPPGQGLYEQYF | TGTGCCAGGCATCGGCCACCGGGACAGGGCCTCTACGAGCAGTACTTC | TRBD1 | TRBV19 | . | TRBJ2-7
CASSPGPTGSNQPQHF | TGTGCCAGCTCACCGGGCCCCACAGGGAGCAATCAGCCCCAGCATTTT | . | TRBV18 | . | TRBJ1-5
CAIREAGKGAFF | TGTGCCATCAGGGAGGCGGGCAAGGGAGCTTTCTTT | . | TRBV10-3 | . | TRBJ1-1
CAWRNRGQRYF | TGTGCCTGGAGAAACAGGGGGCAGCGGTATTTT | TRBD1 | TRBV30 | . | TRBJ2-3
CASSLGAWANTEAFF | TGTGCCAGCAGTTTAGGGGCCTGGGCGAACACTGAAGCTTTCTTT | . | TRBV27 | . | TRBJ1-1
CATSRGSSPSTDTQYF | TGTGCCACCAGCAGAGGGAGCTCCCCAAGCACAGATACGCAGTATTTT | . | TRBV15 | . | TRBJ2-3
CASSWTGTGGYTF | TGTGCCAGCAGCTGGACAGGGACGGGTGGCTACACCTTC | TRBD1 | TRBV3-1/TRBV3-2 | . | TRBJ1-2
CASSPLGTGVEKLFF | TGTGCCAGTAGCCCCTTAGGGACAGGGGTCGAAAAACTGTTTTTT | TRBD1 | TRBV19 | . | TRBJ1-4
CASSYETGTWGTQYF | TGTGCCAGCAGTTACGAGACCGGGACTTGGGGGACCCAGTACTTC | . | TRBV6-5 | few | TRBJ2-5
CASSTLGERRSGELFF | TGTGCCAGCAGCACCCTCGGGGAGCGGAGATCCGGGGAGCTGTTTTTT | . | TRBV3-1/TRBV3-2 | . | TRBJ2-2
CASSLVVGELGGYTF | TGTGCCAGCAGCTTAGTGGTCGGGGAGTTAGGAGGCTACACCTTC | . | TRBV11-2 | . | TRBJ1-2
CAISDPGGRKGTQYF | TGTGCCATCAGTGACCCCGGGGGACGAAAGGGGACGCAGTATTTT | . | TRBV10-3 | . | TRBJ2-3
CASCRDRNTEAFF | TGTGCCAGCTGCCGCGACAGGAACACTGAAGCTTTCTTT | . | TRBV7-6 | . | TRBJ1-1
CASSQNRGGMTETQYF | TGTGCCAGCAGCCAAAACCGTGGGGGGATGACGGAGACCCAGTACTTC | . | TRBV7-2 | . | TRBJ2-5
CASSLRQGVANEQFF | TGTGCCAGCAGCTTACGGCAGGGGGTCGCCAATGAGCAGTTCTTC | TRBD1 | TRBV11-3 | . | TRBJ2-1
CASSVRGEALTYEQYF | TGTGCCAGCAGTGTCCGTGGGGAGGCTTTGACCTACGAGCAGTACTTC | . | TRBV25-1 | . | TRBJ2-7
CASSSSTGYRDEQFF | TGTGCCAGCAGTAGTAGCACGGGGTATAGGGATGAGCAGTTCTTC | . | TRBV19 | . | TRBJ2-1
CAISSDRPPYEQYF | TGTGCCATCAGTTCTGACAGGCCCCCCTACGAGCAGTACTTC | . | TRBV10-3 | . | TRBJ2-7
CASSLGQPNYGYTF | TGTGCCAGCAGCTTAGGACAGCCAAACTATGGCTACACCTTC | . | TRBV7-2 | . | TRBJ1-2